This TCR beta chain was identified during a study of blood T cell repertoires in COVID-19 (TCRdb year 2020). Notes on the research overall: Samples from collaborators originated in the United States, Italy and Spain and spanned both the acute and convalescent phases of COVID-19. The sample metadata nearly always contained a de-identified subject ID, COVID-19 status, age in years and sex. Samples came from the ongoing ImmuneRACE study (first 160 participants) plus 1,254 subjects from 6 global collaborators. HLA class I and class II types, where available, came from metadata supplied by the sample provider rather than from assay-based typing. Subjects who had been exposed to COVID-19, were actively infected with it, or had recovered from it provided the deeply sampled blood TCRbeta repertoires that made up the dataset. The material from the prospective study consisted of cDNA or gDNA derived from T cells, B-cell-depleted T cells, or PBMCs. The repertoires were released in a freely available public database intended as a resource for research on the immune response to SARS-CoV-2. Overall study outcomes, separate from this receptor: How much clinical and demographic metadata was included differed by source and by participant, and the metadata was provided uncurated.

The immunoSEQ Assay, a bias-controlled multiplex PCR, was used to amplify TCRbeta CDR3 regions from genomic DNA. The original pipeline was this. The number of nucleated cells in each sample was estimated from the amplification of reference gene primers within the assay. Sequence reads were collapsed and filtered to measure the absolute abundance of every unique TCRbeta CDR3 rearrangement. For each sample, productive Simpson clonality was calculated by taking the square root of Simpson's diversity index across productive rearrangements. Imported from immuneACCESS, the table was reduced by TCRdb to in-frame sequences with V and J called. These copies leave out some clones; in studies compared against another copy, an unresolved V gene accounts for under half, and the cause of the remainder is not known. The V and J calls and clone size are taken from that table; D and trimming were inferred from the DNA. Within this sample are some 170,000 clones, with about 90% of them counted one time only. Around 1.2% of the sample is taken by the ten largest.

As concerns this clone: Its antigen remains undetermined. One base away there is no much larger clone; base qualities are not given.

The CDR1 and CDR2 encoded by the germline V gene (reference sequence) are MNHEY and SMNVEV. Trimming removed 6 bases from V and 4 bases from J, leaving 13 bases between the germline ends. The CDR3, from cysteine to phenylalanine, totals 14 residues. Kept here is only the CDR3 DNA, which spans 42 bases and is read in frame from base 1. In the prospective study, participants were roughly 18 to 95 years old, resided in about two dozen geographic areas of the United States, and were enrolled through a virtual design. In the prospective study, participants were assigned to cohorts based on the clinical history participants reported in a screening survey and a study questionnaire. Each participant in the prospective study had whole blood, serum and a nasopharyngeal or oropharyngeal swab collected by mobile phlebotomists. Participants in the prospective study had the option to provide additional blood draws and questionnaires over a roughly 2-month period. Before DNA extraction, blood samples from the prospective study were shipped at room temperature or frozen.

The receptor's source is a human donor with acute COVID-19. The donor label of this sample is uncertain. The rearrangement combines TRBV27 with TRBJ2-1, with no confidently assigned D gene. The sequenced sample consisted of PBMCs or T cells enriched from blood (not recorded which). Here the CDR3 is given as CASSRLGAYNEQFF. The nucleotides are TGTGCCAGCAGCCGATTGGGCGCTTACAATGAGCAGTTCTTC.